One and the same sample provided the 2 T cell receptor beta chains below, sequenced in a study of regulatory T cells in long-lasting Graves disease (dated by TCRdb to about 2021). The library came from multiplex PCR. TCRdb lists the instrument as Illumina HiSeq 4000. TCR beta libraries were built with iRepertoire HTBI primers and Arm-PCR amplification of CDR3 regions. TCRdb applied fastp at Q25 and MiXCR to the public reads, then kept only in-frame beta chains. Identical CDR3 protein sequences are pooled into one entry, listed with their most common genes and DNA. This sample gives about 290,000 distinct CDR3 sequences in total; under 25% of them show up just once. The ten largest clonotypes hold approximately 60% of the sample. The time point label, as the study defines it: persistent/refractory GD, antithyroid drugs over 5 years with positive TRAb. RNA was extracted from PBMCs in TRIzol for both TCR sequencing and RNA sequencing.

The material sequenced was peripheral blood mononuclear cells (PBMCs), taken when the disease was refractory, from a patient treated with antithyroid drugs. Receptor source: a female donor with Graves disease.

This clonotype was seen a handful of times. The chain is built from TRBV28 and TRBJ2-7; unclear D gene. Trimming cost V 2 bases and J 0 bases, with 20 bases left between them. Germline CDR1 MDHEN, CDR2 SYDVKM. The CDR3 has 18 amino acids. DNA for the CDR3: TGTGCCAGCAGTTTAAGGCTGGGATCACCAATAAGCTCCTACGAGCAGTACTTC. Translated: CASSLRLGSPISSYEQYF.

This clonotype was picked up one time. This may be a read error: a much more frequent sequence differs by one nucleotide. The J gene is TRBJ1-4, the V gene TRBV7-9; D is ambiguous. Germline values: CDR1 SEHNR, CDR2 FQNEAQ (reference sequence). The CDR3 runs to 17 residues. The CDR3 spells CASSPYDAGATNEELFF. DNA of the CDR3: TGTGCCAGCAGCCCCTATGACGCGGGCGCAACTAATGAAGAACTGTTTTTT.